This TCR beta chain was identified in a study of molecular identifiers for immune sequencing clone quantification. The authors gated naive CD8 T cells as CD8+CD4-CCR7+CD45RA+ for sorting. This clonotype was found many times. V lost 1 base to trimming and J lost 5 bases, with 19 bases between them. CDR3 size: 17 residues. The germline V gene encodes CDR1 LGHNA and CDR2 YSLEER. As previously described, bulk TCR libraries were made using listed TCR primers. TCRdb called the PCR reads again in MiXCR, with one record for every CDR3 protein. The repertoire has approximately 590,000 distinct CDR3 sequences, around 25% of them found once; the top ten carry roughly 0.83%.

The chain is built from TRBV4-3 and TRBJ2-3; possibly TRBD1 or TRBD2 for D (5 bases each). This receptor was obtained from a human donor in good health. Some libraries in this study had Jurkat cell RNA spiked in. Material: naive CD8+ T cells from blood, with Jurkat cell RNA spiked in. Specified subset: FACS-sorted CD8+CD4-CCR7+CD45RA+ naive T cells. The CDR3 is CASSQVIGAQDLDTQYF. The CDR3 coding sequence is TGCGCCAGCAGCCAAGTCATCGGGGCGCAGGATTTAGATACGCAGTATTTT.